This TCR beta chain originates from a study of T-cell memory formation after mild COVID-19. Study as a whole: Among the donors, TCR clusters were largely specific to each donor. Study conclusions and caveats: CD8+ contracting clones occupied EMRA, while CD4+ ones occupied mainly CM and EM.

V was pared by 3 bases and J by 5 bases, with 8 bases between. Per the germline V gene, CDR1 is KGHDR and CDR2 is SFDVKD. This CDR3 has 13 amino acids. With regard to this clonotype: Its specificity is not known.

Barcoded TCR alpha and TCR beta cDNA libraries with UMIs came from 5'RACE using constant-segment primers. TCRdb itself ran the 5' RACE reads through MiXCR, one entry per CDR3 protein. The table lists fewer than 600,000 distinct CDR3 sequences, roughly 22% of them singletons. The specimen was PBMCs or a T cell subset sorted from them (not recorded which). The receptor comes from an adult woman who had mild COVID-19 (a few samples of this study predate the infection). Cell type and time point are not known. The chain uses TRBV24-1 and TRBJ2-3; D possibly uses TRBD1 or TRBD2 (5 bases each). CDR3 sequence reads: CATSDGDGDTQYF. The CDR3 nucleotides are TGTGCCACCAGTGATGGGGACGGAGATACGCAGTATTTT.